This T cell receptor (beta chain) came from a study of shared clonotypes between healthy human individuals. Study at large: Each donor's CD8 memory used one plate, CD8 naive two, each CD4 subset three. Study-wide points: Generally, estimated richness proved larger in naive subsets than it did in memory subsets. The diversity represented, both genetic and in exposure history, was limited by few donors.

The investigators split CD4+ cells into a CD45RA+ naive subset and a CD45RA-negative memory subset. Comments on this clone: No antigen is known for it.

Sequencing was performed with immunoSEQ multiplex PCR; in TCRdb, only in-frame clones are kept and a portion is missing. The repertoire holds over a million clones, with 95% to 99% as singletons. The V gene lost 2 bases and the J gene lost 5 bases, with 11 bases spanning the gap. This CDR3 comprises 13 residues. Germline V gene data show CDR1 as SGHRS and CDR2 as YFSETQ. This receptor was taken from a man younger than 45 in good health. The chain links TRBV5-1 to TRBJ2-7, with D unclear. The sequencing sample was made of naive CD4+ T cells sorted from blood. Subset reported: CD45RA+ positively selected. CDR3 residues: CASSFGTGNEQYF. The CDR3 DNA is TGCGCCAGCAGCTTTGGAACGGGTAACGAGCAGTACTTC.